The 32 T cell receptor beta chains in this list originate from one sample, sequenced in a study of T cells in Graves' hyperthyroidism and ophthalmopathy. What was amplified from RNA transcripts were TCR beta CDR3 regions. RT-PCR in the first round (using the HTBI primer set) targeted the TCR CDR3. TCRdb reprocessed the multiplex PCR reads via MiXCR and lists one record per CDR3 protein. The sample shows under 400,000 distinct CDR3 sequences, approximately 18% of them seen only once. The specimen was blood. These receptors were collected from a woman in her forties or fifties with Graves' hyperthyroidism.

This clonotype was observed at least ten times. The chain is built from TRBV2 and TRBJ2-3; D not certain. This CDR3 region has 12 residues. Between the trimmed V and J ends, which lost 4 bases and 4 bases, there was a span of 6 bases. Germline CDR1 reads SNHLY; CDR2 reads FYNNEI. CDR3 sequence: CASSGVADTQYF. Written as DNA, the CDR3 is TGTGCCAGCAGTGGGGTGGCAGATACGCAGTATTTT.

The table lists this clonotype with a few counts. J is TRBJ2-1 and V is TRBV19; 10 bases are a match to TRBD1. J lost 9 bases, V lost 5 bases, and 10 bases had no gene match. Germline V gene data show CDR1 as LNHDA and CDR2 as SQIVND (reference sequence). The CDR3 spans 15 residues. CDR3 protein: CASSPTGGGFSEQFF. As DNA, the CDR3 is TGTGCCAGTAGTCCGACAGGGGGCGGCTTTAGTGAGCAGTTCTTC.

This clonotype was picked up many times. The chain is built from TRBV6-5 and TRBJ2-7; D not certain. The V gene's germline CDR1 is MNHEY and CDR2 SVGAGI. This CDR3 is built from 13 residues. V was shortened by 0 bases and J by 4 bases, with 7 bases between the two germline ends. The chain's CDR3 is CASSYSAGYEQYF. CDR3 nucleotides: TGTGCCAGCAGTTACTCTGCCGGGTACGAGCAGTACTTC.

The chain links TRBV28 to TRBJ1-5, with D unresolved. Germline-derived CDR1 and CDR2 are MDHEN and SYDVKM. Trimming removed 1 base from V and 1 base from J, with 8 bases in between. This CDR3 contains 15 residues. The CDR3 nucleotides are TGTGCCAGCAGTTTATTTGCGGGAAGCAATCAGCCCCAGCATTTT. Translated, it gives CASSLFAGSNQPQHF.

This clonotype occurred a few times. The chain recombines TRBV9 with TRBJ1-4, with a tentative D call TRBD1 (5 bases). V lost 3 bases to trimming and J lost 7 bases, with 19 bases between them. Germline-derived CDR1 and CDR2 are SGDLS and YYNGEE. CDR3 size: 16 residues. CDR3 loop: CASSAADTGSGEKLFF. The CDR3 nucleotides read TGTGCCAGCAGCGCCGCGGACACGGGGTCGGGTGAAAAACTGTTTTTT.

The rearrangement joins TRBV28 to TRBJ2-5; D is perhaps TRBD1 (5 bases). V lost 4 bases, J lost 4 bases, and 10 bases lay in between. Looked up from germline, CDR1 is MDHEN and CDR2 is SYDVKM. This CDR3 has 13 residues. For the CDR3, the DNA is TGTGCCAGCAGTTCTCCCAGGGCAGAGACCCAGTACTTC. Encoded protein: CASSSPRAETQYF.

V and J are TRBV7-9 and TRBJ1-1; D is undetermined. From germline, CDR1 is SEHNR and CDR2 FQNEAQ (reference sequence). This CDR3 spans 12 amino acids. V shed 1 base and J shed 6 bases, with 6 bases lying between them. CDR3 sequence reads: CASSLVSPEAFF. The DNA for the CDR3 is TGTGCCAGCAGCTTAGTTTCCCCTGAAGCTTTCTTT.

J is TRBJ1-5 and V is TRBV6-1; 10 positions agree with TRBD1. Germline V CDR1 and CDR2: MNHNS, SASEGT. This CDR3 is 13 amino acids long. CDR3 bases: TGTGCTGCTGGGACAGGGGGCAATCAGCCCCAGCATTTT. It encodes CAAGTGGNQPQHF.

The chain has TRBV10-3 and TRBJ2-1, with 7 nucleotides matching TRBD2. Germline assignment: CDR1 ENHRY and CDR2 SYGVKD. The CDR3 loop spans 15 amino acids. V trimming: 6 bases; J trimming: 9 bases; junction bases outside the gene matches: 14. The CDR3 here is CAISPSERGSGEQFF. The CDR3 bases are TGTGCCATCAGCCCCTCGGAGCGGGGATCAGGTGAGCAGTTCTTC.

Ten or more counts support this clonotype. The chain is built from TRBV28 and TRBJ2-1; 11 positions agree with TRBD2. Per the germline V gene, CDR1 is MDHEN and CDR2 is SYDVKM. The CDR3 sequence is 15 residues long. V trimming: 7 bases; J trimming: 3 bases; junction bases outside the gene matches: 5. In DNA form, the CDR3 reads TGTGCCAGCACCCTCGGGACTAGCGGCTACAATGAGCAGTTCTTC. This translates into CASTLGTSGYNEQFF. Filled out from reference TRBV28 and TRBJ2-1, the complete variable domain reads DVKVTQSSRYLVKRTGEKVFLECVQDMDHENMFWYRQDPGLGLRLIYFSYDVKMKEKGDIPEGYSVSREKKERFSLILESASTNQTSMYLCASTLGTSGYNEQFFGPGTRLTVL.

The genes are TRBV4-1 and TRBJ2-3; 7 nucleotides match TRBD1. V gave up 0 bases and J gave up 2 bases; unmatched junction bases: 8. Germline CDR1 is MGHRA and CDR2 is YSYEKL. The CDR3 has 17 residues. The CDR3 loop reads CASSQDRGQEYTDTQYF. The CDR3 nucleotides are TGCGCCAGCAGCCAAGATCGCGGACAGGAATACACAGATACGCAGTATTTT.

This clonotype occurred a few times. V usage is TRBV5-1 and J usage is TRBJ1-6, with D possibly being TRBD1 (5 bases). Germline-derived CDR1 and CDR2 are SGHRS and YFSETQ. CDR3 length: 14 residues. The ends were cut back, 4 bases at V and 7 bases at J, with 12 bases in the middle. CDR3 amino acids: CASSRDATNSPLHF. The CDR3 DNA follows: TGCGCCAGCAGCCGGGACGCCACCAATTCACCCCTCCACTTT. Based on the CDR3 plus reference TRBV5-1 and TRBJ1-6, the full variable domain is KAGVTQTPRYLIKTRGQQVTLSCSPISGHRSVSWYQQTPGQGLQFLFEYFSETQRNKGNFPGRFSGRQFSNSRSEMNVSTLELGDSALYLCASSRDATNSPLHFGNGTRLTVT.

The chain uses TRBV4-1 and TRBJ2-1; D tentatively reads TRBD1 or TRBD2 (5 bases each). Germline V gene data show CDR1 as MGHRA and CDR2 as YSYEKL. V was clipped by 5 bases and J by 1 base, with 15 bases between them. This CDR3 spans 16 amino acids. CDR3 amino acids: CASSYQGPGSYNEQFF. DNA for the CDR3: TGCGCCAGCAGCTACCAGGGCCCGGGATCCTACAATGAGCAGTTCTTC.

This clonotype was seen ten or more times. The CDR3 region is CASSTRVLNEQYF. In DNA form, the CDR3 reads TGTGCCAGCAGCACCAGGGTCCTGAACGAGCAGTACTTC. This chain links TRBV7-2 with TRBJ2-7, with D tentatively TRBD1 (5 bases). CDR1 is SGHTA and CDR2 is FQGNSA in the germline V gene. Trimming removed 5 bases at V and 5 bases at J, with 13 bases between. The CDR3 covers 13 residues.

As for this clonotype: Its ends do not fully match the called genes, so a read error is possible. This chain joins TRBV10-3 and TRBJ1-2; D is possibly TRBD1 (5 bases). The CDR3 loop spans 14 amino acids. Germline CDR1 and CDR2: ENHRY and SYGVKD. The CDR3 DNA reads as TGTGCCATCAGTGGCGCAGGGAATAACTATGGCTACGCCTTC. Protein: CAISGAGNNYGYAF.

This clonotype appeared a few times. The V gene is TRBV5-1, the J gene TRBJ1-6; D unclear. Trimming shortened V by 4 bases and J by 5 bases, and 19 bases separated the two germline ends. The CDR3 is 17 amino acids. Germline assignment: CDR1 SGHRS and CDR2 YFSETQ. The CDR3 loop is CASSQAPGLRDNSPLHF. The CDR3 region has the DNA TGCGCCAGCAGCCAGGCGCCTGGGTTGAGGGATAATTCACCCCTCCACTTT.

V and J are TRBV6-1 and TRBJ2-3; 8 bases are shared with TRBD2. The CDR3 extends over 15 amino acids. Germline CDR1 reads MNHNS; CDR2 reads SASEGT. V shed 6 bases, J shed 4 bases, and the junction held 9 bases outside the gene matches. In DNA form, the CDR3 reads TGTGCCAGCAGCCCAACCGCGGGGGGCGCAGATACGCAGTATTTT. The encoded protein is CASSPTAGGADTQYF.

The rearrangement uses TRBV20-1 and TRBJ2-1, with TRBD2 identical over 9 bases. Trimming took 7 bases from V and 4 from J; bases not matched to a gene: 8. The CDR3 extends over 14 amino acids. CDR1 is DFQATT and CDR2 is SNEGSKA in the germline V gene (reference sequence). As DNA, the CDR3 is TGCAGTGTCCGATCTAGCGGGGAGTACAATGAGCAGTTCTTC. Amino acid sequence: CSVRSSGEYNEQFF.

Remarks on this clonotype: In this CDR3 the conserved last residue, phenylalanine or tryptophan, is missing, so a read error is likely. The V and J genes are TRBV5-1 and TRBJ1-2; D perhaps matches TRBD1 (5 bases). The length of the CDR3 is 14 residues. CDR1 is SGHRS, CDR2 YFSETQ, per germline. This chain's CDR3 is CASSFFIRDLGYTL. In DNA form, the CDR3 reads TGTGCCAGCAGCTTTTTCATCAGGGATTTAGGCTACACCCTC.

In its sample, this clonotype was seen many times. This rearrangement joins TRBV5-1 to TRBJ1-1, with TRBD1 identical over 7 bases. The CDR3 is 13 residues long. V was pared by 4 bases and J by 7 bases, with 7 bases of the junction left unmatched. Germline CDR1 SGHRS, CDR2 YFSETQ. Here the CDR3 DNA reads TGCGCCAGCAGCGTCGGGACAGACATTGAAGCTTTCTTT. It yields the protein CASSVGTDIEAFF.

This clonotype was detected many times. The chain uses TRBV20-1 and TRBJ2-7; 9 bases fit TRBD2. From germline, CDR1 is DFQATT and CDR2 SNEGSKA (reference sequence). The CDR3 totals 13 residues. Trimming cost V 6 bases and J 3 bases; bases outside gene matches: 6. CDR3 DNA sequence: TGCAGTGCAAAGGGACTAGCAAACTACGAGCAGTACTTC. As protein: CSAKGLANYEQYF.

This clonotype was detected ten times or more. The chain is built from TRBV28 and TRBJ2-7; D may be TRBD2 (6 bases). V gave up 6 bases and J gave up 3 bases, with 9 bases separating them. This CDR3 is built from 12 residues. CDR1 is MDHEN and CDR2 is SYDVKM in the germline V gene. CDR3 nucleotide sequence: TGTGCCAGCAGACTAGCTGGCTACGAGCAGTACTTC. As protein: CASRLAGYEQYF.

A few counts support this clonotype. The chain is built from TRBV7-6 and TRBJ1-1; perhaps TRBD1 as D (5 bases). The CDR3 contains 14 residues. The V and J ends lost 5 bases and 0 bases respectively, with 10 bases between them. Germline loops: CDR1 SGHVS, CDR2 FNYEAQ. Here the CDR3 DNA reads TGTGCCAGCAGCCCGCGAGGGGTGAACACTGAAGCTTTCTTT. Its protein product is CASSPRGVNTEAFF.

This clonotype came up many times. The J gene is TRBJ1-1, the V gene TRBV11-3, with a weak D call TRBD1 (6 bases). Germline-derived CDR1 and CDR2 are SGHNT and YENEEA. Trimming took 5 bases from V and 4 from J, leaving 26 bases between them. The CDR3 has 18 amino acids. The CDR3 DNA sequence: TGTGCCAGCAGCCCATACCCAGGGGCAGGCGTTAGACTCACTGAAGCTTTCTTT. Amino acid sequence: CASSPYPGAGVRLTEAFF.

V usage is TRBV5-1 and J usage is TRBJ2-5; TRBD2 agrees at 8 bases. The V gene end was trimmed by 2 bases and the J gene end by 5 bases; junction bases not matched to a gene: 8. Germline V lookup: CDR1 SGHRS, CDR2 YFSETQ. The CDR3 totals 15 residues. The CDR3 nucleotides read TGCGCCAGCAGCTTTACTAGCGGAGCGGCGGAGACCCAGTACTTC. Translated: CASSFTSGAAETQYF. The whole variable domain, filled in from reference TRBV5-1 and TRBJ2-5, reads KAGVTQTPRYLIKTRGQQVTLSCSPISGHRSVSWYQQTPGQGLQFLFEYFSETQRNKGNFPGRFSGRQFSNSRSEMNVSTLELGDSALYLCASSFTSGAAETQYFGPGTRLLVL.

The count of this clonotype is one. It may be a read error: a sequence one base away is much more abundant. The V call is TRBV11-2, the J call TRBJ2-7, with D perhaps matching TRBD2 (6 bases). The germline CDR1 and CDR2 sequences are SGHAT and FQNNGV. The CDR3 consists of 15 residues. CDR3 loop: CVSSPDFGGSYEQYF. The CDR3 DNA follows: TGTGTCAGCTCCCCCGATTTCGGAGGGTCCTACGAGCAGTACTTC.

This clonotype was picked up many times. The chain is built from TRBV12-3 or TRBV12-4 and TRBJ1-1; D is undetermined. The CDR3 is 14 amino acids. Trimming removed 5 bases from V and 2 bases from J, with 12 bases in between. The CDR3 region has the DNA TGTGCCAGCAGTATGGACCGTAGTAACACTGAAGCTTTCTTT. Translating it yields CASSMDRSNTEAFF.

The rearrangement joins TRBV19 to TRBJ2-1; 14 bases are shared with TRBD2. The trim removed 8 bases at V and 0 bases at J, leaving 6 bases unmatched. Germline lookup yields CDR1 LNHDA and CDR2 SQIVND (reference sequence). This CDR3 contains 17 residues. The CDR3 bases are TGTGCCAGTGAGGGACTAGCGGGGGAAAGCTCCTACAATGAGCAGTTCTTC. This codes for CASEGLAGESSYNEQFF.

V gene TRBV6-1 combines with J gene TRBJ2-7; D might be TRBD1 or TRBD2, each matching 5 bases. This CDR3 has 14 amino acids. The germline CDR1 and CDR2 sequences are MNHNS and SASEGT. V shed 5 bases and J shed 5 bases, with 16 bases lying between them. The CDR3 nucleotides are TGTGCCAGCAGTTCGTGGGACCTGACCCACGAGCAGTACTTC. The encoded protein is CASSSWDLTHEQYF.

Remarks on this clonotype: This may come from a read error, since a much larger clone is one base off. CDR3 coding DNA: TGTGCCAGCAGCCGGGCGGCTGGGCAATACGGGCAGTACTTC. Amino acid sequence: CASSRAAGQYGQYF. The genes are TRBV7-2 and TRBJ2-7; no clear D. The CDR3 totals 14 residues. Germline V CDR1 and CDR2: SGHTA, FQGNSA.

This clonotype was recorded many times. The chain employs TRBV18 and TRBJ2-3; a possible D gene is TRBD1 (6 bases). CDR1 and CDR2 (germline): KGHSH, LQKENI. The CDR3 totals 17 residues. Trimming left V 0 bases short and J 0 bases short, with 13 bases between. The chain's CDR3 is CASSPPGQSFSTDTQYF. CDR3 nucleotide sequence: TGTGCCAGCTCACCACCGGGACAAAGTTTTAGCACAGATACGCAGTATTTT.

This clonotype appeared a few times. The CDR3 loop reads CASSQGDRTGEQYV. CDR3 nucleotides: TGTGCCAGCAGCCAAGGGGACAGGACGGGGGAGCAGTACGTC. The V call is TRBV3-1, the J call TRBJ2-7; 8 bases map to TRBD1. Trimming took 1 base from V and 7 from J; bases not matched to a gene: 6. CDR3 length equals 14 residues. Germline V gives CDR1 LGHDT, CDR2 YNNKEL (reference sequence).